Included here is one T cell receptor beta chain sequence, with context. Its antigen is not identified. These data are taken from a study of T cells expressing NK-cell markers. Study observations and caveats: NKG2C+ dominant clonotype frequencies in 6 or 7 donors were about 1.0-8% of CD8+ T cells. The CD3+CD56-NKG2C+ fraction of a handful of donors was likewise dominated by these clonotypes.

The cDNA for TCR beta came from 5'RACE template switching with UMIs. Following a re-call of the 5' RACE reads, TCRdb has one entry per CDR3 protein and lacks DNA. The listing contains 200,000 to 300,000 distinct CDR3 sequences. This TCR derives from a man younger than 30 in good health. Material for sequencing was blood T cells: a sorted CD56 or NKG2C T cell subset, CD4+ or CD8+ T cells, or bulk PBMC T cells (not recorded which).

CDR3 in amino acids: CASSPEGQGYTGELFF. This chain uses TRBV5-1 with TRBJ2-2; TCRdb indicates TRBD1, and absent DNA this call remains unverified. The length of the CDR3 is 16 residues. The germline V gene has CDR1 SGHRS and CDR2 YFSETQ.